This record looks at one T cell receptor beta chain sequence and its context. The table came from immunoSEQ multiplex PCR; TCRdb's copy has only in-frame clones and leaves some out. In the table there are approximately 72,000 clones, approximately 91% of which are singletons. The sample comes from a study of blood T cell repertoires in COVID-19. V lost 7 bases, J lost 3 bases, and 18 bases stayed unmatched. The CDR3 extends over 18 amino acids. Germline CDR1 MRHNA, CDR2 SNTAGT. This sequence originates from a man aged 50-60 years with acute or convalescent COVID-19. Sequenced: peripheral blood. The V and J genes are TRBV6-4 and TRBJ2-7, with 10 positions matching TRBD1. CDR3 sequence (DNA): TGTGCCAGCACCGAGCAACCTCCGGGACAGGGGTCTTACTACGAGCAGTACTTC. Its protein product is CASTEQPPGQGSYYEQYF.